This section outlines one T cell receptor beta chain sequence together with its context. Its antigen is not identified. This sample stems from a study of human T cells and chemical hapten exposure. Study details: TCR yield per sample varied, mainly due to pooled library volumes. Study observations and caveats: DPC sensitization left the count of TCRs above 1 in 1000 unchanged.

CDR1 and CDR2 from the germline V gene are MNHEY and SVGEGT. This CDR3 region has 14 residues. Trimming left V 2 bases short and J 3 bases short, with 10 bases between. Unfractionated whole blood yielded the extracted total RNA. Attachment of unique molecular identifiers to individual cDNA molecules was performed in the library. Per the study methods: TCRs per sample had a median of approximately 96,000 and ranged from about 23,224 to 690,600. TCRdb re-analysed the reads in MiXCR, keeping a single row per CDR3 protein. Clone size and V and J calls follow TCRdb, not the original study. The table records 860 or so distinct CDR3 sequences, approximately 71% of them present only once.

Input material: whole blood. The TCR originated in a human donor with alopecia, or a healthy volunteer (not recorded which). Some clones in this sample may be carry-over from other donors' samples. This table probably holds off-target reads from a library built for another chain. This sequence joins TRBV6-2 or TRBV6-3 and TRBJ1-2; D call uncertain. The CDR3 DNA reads TGTGCCAGCAGTTACCCCAATGTCGACTATGGCTACACCTTC. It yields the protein CASSYPNVDYGYTF.